The 22 T cell receptor beta chains in this list originate from one sample, sequenced in a study of CD8+ T cells in alopecia areata (dated by TCRdb to 2016 to 2019). According to the study, the label for this sample's time point signals: baseline before oral tofacitinib. Library preparation used the immunoSEQ multiplex PCR assay. For TCR sequencing, RNA was extracted from every sample and reverse transcribed into cDNA to serve as template. TCRdb holds this immuneACCESS table with in-frame rearrangements only. Some clones are missing; in checked studies, unresolved V genes explain under half, and the rest has no known cause. This sample comprises some 170,000 clones, 59% of them detected only once. The ten largest account for about 15% of the sample. The specimen comprised CD4+ T cells sorted from blood, sampled at week 0. The origin of the receptors is a human donor with alopecia areata.

The rearrangement links TRBV7-9 to TRBJ2-7; 7 nucleotides align to TRBD1. The CDR3 sequence is 13 residues long. Per the germline V gene, CDR1 is SEHNR and CDR2 is FQNEAQ (reference sequence). The trim removed 1 base at V and 9 bases at J, leaving 6 bases unmatched. In DNA form, the CDR3 reads TGTGCCAGCAGCTTAGGAAACAGGGGTTGGCAGTACTTC. Encoded protein: CASSLGNRGWQYF.

This chain joins TRBV30 and TRBJ2-1; 8 positions match TRBD2. CDR3 size: 17 residues. CDR1 is GTSNPN, CDR2 SVGIG, per germline (reference sequence). The V gene end was trimmed by 0 bases and the J gene end by 4 bases; junction bases not matched to a gene: 11. The CDR3 spells CAWSVPPGGGTYNEQFF. The CDR3 nucleotides read TGTGCCTGGAGTGTCCCACCGGGCGGGGGGACGTACAATGAGCAGTTCTTC.

V gene TRBV6-1 combines with J gene TRBJ2-2; D remains unclear. V lost 1 base, J lost 4 bases, and 4 bases lay in between. This CDR3 comprises 13 residues. Germline V lookup: CDR1 MNHNS, CDR2 SASEGT. CDR3 DNA: TGTGCCAGCAGTGAAGACGGCACCGGGGAGCTGTTTTTT. Its protein is CASSEDGTGELFF.

This chain uses TRBV5-1 with TRBJ2-7; possibly TRBD2 for D (5 bases). Germline values: CDR1 SGHRS, CDR2 YFSETQ. Trimming took 0 bases from V and 1 from J, leaving 8 bases between them. The length of the CDR3 is 14 residues. The CDR3 nucleotides read TGCGCCAGCAGCTTGGGAACTAGATCCTACGAGCAGTACTTC. The encoded protein is CASSLGTRSYEQYF.

CDR3 region: CASRVAGMDEQYF. CDR3 sequence (DNA): TGTGCCAGCAGGGTAGCGGGGATGGACGAGCAGTACTTC. The V and J genes are TRBV6-5 and TRBJ2-7; 8 bases map to TRBD2. The CDR3 runs to 13 residues. CDR1 MNHEY and CDR2 SVGAGI come from the germline V gene. V shed 6 bases and J 5 bases; nucleotides not matched to a gene: 6.

This clone was recorded once. This rearrangement joins TRBV19 to TRBJ2-1, with D perhaps TRBD1 or TRBD2 (5 bases each). V was trimmed by 9 bases and J by 4 bases, leaving 16 bases between them. CDR1 LNHDA and CDR2 SQIVND come from the germline V gene (reference sequence). The CDR3 runs to 14 residues. The CDR3 here is CASRGRVGYNEQFF. The CDR3 DNA reads TGTGCCAGCCGGGGCAGGGTGGGGTACAATGAGCAGTTCTTC.

This clone has a single count. The chain has TRBV29-1 and TRBJ2-7; 7 bases are a match to TRBD1. This CDR3 is 13 amino acids long. J lost 12 bases, V lost 6 bases, and 17 bases had no gene match. Per the germline V gene, CDR1 is SQVTM and CDR2 is ANQGSEA. Here the CDR3 DNA reads TGCAGCGTCGCAGGGACAGTCTCCTCGGGGTTGTACTTC. This gives the protein CSVAGTVSSGLYF.

The J gene is TRBJ2-7, the V gene TRBV5-1; D is perhaps TRBD1 (5 bases). The CDR3 is 12 residues long. CDR1 and CDR2 from the germline V gene are SGHRS and YFSETQ. Trimming shortened V by 7 bases and J by 6 bases, and 14 bases separated the two germline ends. CDR3 sequence: CASSPYQGEQYF. Written as DNA, the CDR3 is TGCGCCAGCTCTCCGTATCAGGGCGAGCAGTACTTC.

This chain links TRBV7-3 with TRBJ1-1; no definite D call. V dropped 6 bases and J dropped 1 base, with 9 bases sitting between them. This CDR3 is built from 13 residues. Germline V gene sequence: CDR1 SGHTA, CDR2 FQGTGA. CDR3: CASRKNRNTEAFF. The CDR3 DNA reads TGTGCCAGCAGAAAAAACAGGAACACTGAAGCTTTCTTT.

Turning to this clone: The sample has other DNA sequences that encode this CDR3 too. The V and J genes are TRBV5-1 and TRBJ2-2, with D maybe TRBD1 (5 bases). The CDR3 totals 15 residues. V shed 0 bases and J shed 2 bases, with 8 bases lying between them. Germline-derived CDR1 and CDR2 are SGHRS and YFSETQ. As DNA, the CDR3 is TGCGCCAGCAGCTTGGGTCAGGGAAACACCGGGGAGCTGTTTTTT. Protein: CASSLGQGNTGELFF.

This clone came up a few times. The chain links TRBV29-1 to TRBJ2-5; 7 bases agree with TRBD1. CDR3 length: 14 residues. J lost 1 base, V lost 4 bases, and 6 bases had no gene match. The germline gives CDR1 SQVTM, CDR2 ANQGSEA. The CDR3, as DNA: TGCAGCGTTGGGGGACAGCTCCTCCAAGAGACCCAGTACTTC. Its translation is CSVGGQLLQETQYF.

This clone was picked up one time. V is TRBV5-1 and J is TRBJ1-1; D may be TRBD1 (6 bases). V lost 4 bases and J 8 bases, leaving 9 bases between the germline ends. Germline V CDR1 and CDR2: SGHRS, YFSETQ. The CDR3 contains 11 residues. CDR3 in DNA: TGCGCCAGCAGCCCGGGACAAGAAGCTTTCTTT. Residues: CASSPGQEAFF.

This clone has a handful of counts. The gene calls are TRBV5-6 and TRBJ2-1, with 7 bases aligning to TRBD1. Germline CDR1 SGHDT, CDR2 YYEEEE. This CDR3 spans 15 amino acids. V was pared by 0 bases and J by 1 base, with 1 base of the junction left unmatched. CDR3 sequence reads: CASSLVQGSYNEQFF. CDR3 bases: TGTGCCAGCAGCTTGGTACAGGGGTCCTACAATGAGCAGTTCTTC. The full variable domain, with the rest looked up from reference TRBV5-6 and TRBJ2-1, is DAGVTQSPTHLIKTRGQQVTLRCSPKSGHDTVSWYQQALGQGPQFIFQYYEEEERQRGNFPDRFSGHQFPNYSSELNVNALLLGDSALYLCASSLVQGSYNEQFFGPGTRLTVL.

The sample holds a few counts of this clone. Here the CDR3 reads CAWSQPGDGDQPQHF. In nucleotides, the CDR3 is TGTGCCTGGAGTCAACCGGGGGATGGAGATCAGCCCCAGCATTTT. The J gene is TRBJ1-5, the V gene TRBV30, with TRBD1 as a possible D gene (5 bases). Trimming cost V 2 bases and J 5 bases, with 16 bases left between them. This CDR3 comprises 15 residues. Germline lookup yields CDR1 GTSNPN and CDR2 SVGIG (reference sequence).

In this sample, this clone turned up many times. The chain employs TRBV23-1 and TRBJ2-2, with 8 bases aligning to TRBD1. TRBV23-1 is an open reading frame, and its role is uncertain. Germline trimming cut 5 bases from V and 7 bases from J; bases unmatched to any gene: 3. The CDR3 spans 13 residues. In DNA form, the CDR3 reads TGCGCCAGCAGTAGGACAGGGCTCGGGGAGCTGTTTTTT. Translation: CASSRTGLGELFF.

The chain recombines TRBV14 with TRBJ2-7; 12 nucleotides line up with TRBD1. The J segment lost 5 bases and the V segment lost 0 bases, leaving 5 bases of the junction unmatched. The CDR3 sequence is 16 residues long. The V gene's germline CDR1 is SGHDN and CDR2 FVKESK. CDR3 DNA sequence: TGTGCCAGCAGCCAAGATCCCGGGACAGGGGGCGACGAGCAGTACTTC. It is translated as CASSQDPGTGGDEQYF.

The V and J genes are TRBV11-2 and TRBJ1-5, with D perhaps matching TRBD1 (6 bases). Deletions cut 1 base from V and 5 bases from J, with 21 bases between. The germline gives CDR1 SGHAT, CDR2 FQNNGV. CDR3 length equals 18 residues. The CDR3 DNA reads TGTGCCAGCAGCTTAGGACCTTACAGGGTTGGGGGGGATCAGCCCCAGCATTTT. Its protein is CASSLGPYRVGGDQPQHF.

The chain combines TRBV2 with TRBJ1-1; 8 bases are shared with TRBD1. The germline gives CDR1 SNHLY, CDR2 FYNNEI. The CDR3 sequence is 15 residues long. V lost 1 base, J lost 2 bases, and 3 bases stayed unmatched. The CDR3 DNA sequence: TGTGCCAGCAGTGAAGATCAGGGGGCTAACACTGAAGCTTTCTTT. Its protein product is CASSEDQGANTEAFF.

The chain is built from TRBV5-1 and TRBJ2-7, with 11 positions matching TRBD1. J gave up 5 bases and V 2 bases, and 3 bases lay outside the gene matches. This CDR3 is built from 14 residues. Germline CDR1 is SGHRS and CDR2 is YFSETQ. The chain's CDR3 is CASSLRTGGHEQYF. As DNA, the CDR3 is TGCGCCAGCAGCTTACGGACAGGGGGCCACGAGCAGTACTTC.

The CDR3 coding sequence is TGCGCCAGCAGCCAACGGTCAACTAATGAAAAACTGTTTTTT. This sequence encodes CASSQRSTNEKLFF. The rearrangement uses TRBV4-1 and TRBJ1-4; D unresolved. The CDR3 is 14 amino acids. The germline CDR1 and CDR2 sequences are MGHRA and YSYEKL. Trimming took 2 bases from V and 0 from J, leaving 4 bases between them.

The sample holds many counts of this clone. The V and J genes are TRBV20-1 and TRBJ1-4; D unresolved. The CDR3 is made up of 11 amino acids. Trimming took off 3 bases at V and 6 bases at J, with 5 bases between the two ends. Looked up from germline, CDR1 is DFQATT and CDR2 is SNEGSKA (reference sequence). CDR3 in DNA: TGCAGTGCTAGGGGTTATGAAAAACTGTTTTTT. Translation gives CSARGYEKLFF.

The rearrangement links TRBV6-5 to TRBJ1-2, with D unresolved. Germline V lookup: CDR1 MNHEY, CDR2 SVGAGI. The V end was cut by 6 bases, the J end by 5 bases, with 13 bases between. The CDR3 loop spans 13 amino acids. The CDR3 here is CASSNGRDYGYTF. In DNA, the CDR3 is TGTGCCAGCAGCAACGGGCGGGATTATGGCTACACCTTC.